This T cell receptor (beta chain) was identified during a study of cytomegalovirus exposure and HLA in healthy donors. Study-level findings and limits: Prior analysis indicated that the majority of TCR beta V segments exhibited productivity approximately 90% or approximately 30% of the time. A later analysis by the authors found several of the most significant clusters apparently linked to common viral pathogens.

As concerns this clone: Its cognate antigen is unknown.

This CDR3 is 12 amino acids long. In germline, CDR1 is SGDLS, CDR2 YYNGEE. V lost 3 bases, J lost 0 bases, and 4 bases lay in between. Vbeta (60) and Jbeta (13) primers were used in the PCR. Authors' data handling: About 12 million of the 80 million or so unique TCR beta chains counted in a later analysis were shared. Method: immunoSEQ multiplex PCR; TCRdb's copy keeps in-frame clones and lacks some. The DNA was the basis for D and trimming; V, J and clone size are from that table. The repertoire holds fewer than 250,000 clones, with 60% to 80% as singletons. Each donor's status was that of a healthy bone marrow donor.

The V and J genes are TRBV9 and TRBJ2-7; D remains ambiguous. Sequenced: PBMCs. The sequence was collected from a male donor in good health and CMV-seronegative. The CDR3 sequence is CASSDNSYEQYF. The CDR3 DNA is TGTGCCAGCAGCGACAACTCCTACGAGCAGTACTTC.